This T cell receptor beta chain was found in a study of vaccination effects on CD4 cells after COVID-19. Some clones are missing from TCRdb's copy, which holds only in-frame ones; the method was immunoSEQ multiplex PCR. The data hold about 38,000 clones, with more than 60% observed a single time. Prior to sequencing, the ViraFEST assay stimulated PBMC with viral peptide pools, which expanded the antigen-specific CD4+ T cells. Once cultured for roughly ten days, the cells underwent separation to obtain CD4+ T cells. Vaccinated participants had no history of SARS-CoV-2 infection and tested negative for nucleocapsid antibodies. Every well housed around 2.1 million PBMC, which grew in culture alongside 10 IU/ml IL-2 and 10 ug/ml peptides. Regarding this clone: Its antigen is currently unknown.

The CDR3 has 14 residues. V lost 2 bases and J lost 8, with 16 bases in between. Germline values: CDR1 SGHDT, CDR2 YYEEEE. The material was CD4+ T cells from PBMCs cultured with SARS-CoV-2 spike peptides, obtained before COVID-19 vaccination. The sequence came from a human donor who received a COVID-19 vaccine. This sequence joins TRBV5-6 and TRBJ1-2; no firm D call. Written as DNA, the CDR3 is TGTGCCAGCAGCTTTGAACGGCGGCTAGAGGGCTACACCTTC. Its translation is CASSFERRLEGYTF.